This TCR beta chain emerged from a study of blood T cell repertoires in COVID-19. Across the whole study: Some COVID-19 samples were acute and others convalescent; all came from the United States, Italy and Spain. T cells, B-cell-depleted T cells, or PBMCs provided the cDNA or gDNA that served as material.

The repertoire was sequenced with immunoSEQ multiplex PCR; TCRdb's copy has only in-frame clones and lacks some. Here the sample spans 150,000 to 200,000 clones, roughly four fifths being singletons. The CDR3 sequence is 15 residues long. CDR1 is SGHRS and CDR2 is YFSETQ in the germline V gene. Trimming at V came to 0 bases and at J to 5 bases, leaving 7 bases not matched to a gene. Sequencing used peripheral blood. The clonotype was recovered from a man in his fifties or sixties with active or convalescent COVID-19. The chain combines TRBV5-1 with TRBJ2-7; 8 positions match TRBD1. In DNA form, the CDR3 reads TGCGCCAGCAGCTTGGATGGACAGGGTAGGAACGAGCAGTACTTC. This gives the protein CASSLDGQGRNEQYF.